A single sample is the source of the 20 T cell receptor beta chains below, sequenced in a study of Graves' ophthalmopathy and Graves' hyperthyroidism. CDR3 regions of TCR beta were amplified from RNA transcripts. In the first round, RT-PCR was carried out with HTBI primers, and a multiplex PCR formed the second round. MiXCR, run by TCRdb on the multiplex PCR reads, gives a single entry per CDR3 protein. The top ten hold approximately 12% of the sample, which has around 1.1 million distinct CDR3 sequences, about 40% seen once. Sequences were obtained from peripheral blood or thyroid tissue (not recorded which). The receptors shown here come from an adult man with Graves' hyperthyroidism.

CDR3 sequence reads: CASSAKTGGNQPQHF. CDR3 DNA sequence: TGTGCCAGCAGTGCGAAAACAGGGGGGAATCAGCCCCAGCATTTT. The rearrangement joins TRBV6-1 to TRBJ1-5; the match to TRBD1 covers 8 bases. V lost 4 bases and J lost 4; bases outside the gene matches: 6. This CDR3 is 15 amino acids long. Germline lookup yields CDR1 MNHNS and CDR2 SASEGT.

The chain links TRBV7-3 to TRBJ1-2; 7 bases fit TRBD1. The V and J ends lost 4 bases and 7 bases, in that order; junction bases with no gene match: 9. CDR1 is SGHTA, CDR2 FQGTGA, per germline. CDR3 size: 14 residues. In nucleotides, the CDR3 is TGTGCCAGCAGCTCCCAGACAGGGTCGGTTGGCTACACCTTC. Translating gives CASSSQTGSVGYTF.

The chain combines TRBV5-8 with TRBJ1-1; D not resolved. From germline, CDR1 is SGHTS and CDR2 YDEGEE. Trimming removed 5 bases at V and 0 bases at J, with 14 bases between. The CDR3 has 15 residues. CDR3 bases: TGTGCCAGCAGTTTTGTTGGCGGCATGAACACTGAAGCTTTCTTT. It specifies CASSFVGGMNTEAFF. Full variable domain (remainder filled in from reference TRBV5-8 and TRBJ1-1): EAGVTQSPTHLIKTRGQQATLRCSPISGHTSVYWYQQALGLGLQFLLWYDEGEERNRGNFPPRFSGRQFPNYSSELNVNALELEDSALYLCASSFVGGMNTEAFFGQGTRLTVV.

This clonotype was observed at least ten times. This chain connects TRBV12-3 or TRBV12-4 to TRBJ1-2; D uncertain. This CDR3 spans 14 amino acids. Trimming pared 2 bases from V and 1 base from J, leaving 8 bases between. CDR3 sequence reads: CASSLRQLNYGYTF. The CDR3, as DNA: TGTGCCAGCAGTTTAAGGCAGCTTAACTATGGCTACACCTTC.

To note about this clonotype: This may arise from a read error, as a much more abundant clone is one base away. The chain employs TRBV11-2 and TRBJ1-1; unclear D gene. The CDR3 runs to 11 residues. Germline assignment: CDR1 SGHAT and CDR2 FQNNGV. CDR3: CAGSYVTEAFF. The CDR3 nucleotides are TGTGCCGGCAGCTATGTCACTGAAGCTTTCTTT.

The CDR3 is CASSFLGGTSYEQYF. CDR3 DNA sequence: TGTGCCAGCAGTTTCTTAGGTGGGACTTCCTACGAGCAGTACTTC. The chain links TRBV7-2 to TRBJ2-7; tentatively, D is TRBD2 (6 bases). CDR1 is SGHTA and CDR2 is FQGNSA in the germline V gene. CDR3 length: 15 residues. V dropped 6 bases and J dropped 1 base, with 16 bases sitting between them.

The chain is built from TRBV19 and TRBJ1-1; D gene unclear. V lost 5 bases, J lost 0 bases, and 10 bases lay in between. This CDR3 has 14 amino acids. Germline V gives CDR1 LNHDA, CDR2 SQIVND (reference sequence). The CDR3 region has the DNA TGTGCCAGTAGTGCGGCGGGGATGAACACTGAAGCTTTCTTT. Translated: CASSAAGMNTEAFF.

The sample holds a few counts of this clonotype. In nucleotides, the CDR3 is TGCAGCGTTGAGGGGACGCAGGGTCAGCCCCAGTACTTC. It is translated as CSVEGTQGQPQYF. This rearrangement joins TRBV29-1 to TRBJ2-5; D could derive from TRBD1 or TRBD2 (5 bases each). The germline gives CDR1 SQVTM, CDR2 ANQGSEA. The CDR3 covers 13 residues. Between the trimmed V and J ends, which lost 3 bases and 9 bases, there was a span of 17 bases.

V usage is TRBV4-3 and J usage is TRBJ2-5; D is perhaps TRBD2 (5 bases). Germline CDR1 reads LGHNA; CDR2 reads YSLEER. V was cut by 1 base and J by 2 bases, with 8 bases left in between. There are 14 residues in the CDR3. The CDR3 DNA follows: TGCGCCAGCAGCCAAGGTCGGGGACAAGAGACCCAGTACTTC. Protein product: CASSQGRGQETQYF.

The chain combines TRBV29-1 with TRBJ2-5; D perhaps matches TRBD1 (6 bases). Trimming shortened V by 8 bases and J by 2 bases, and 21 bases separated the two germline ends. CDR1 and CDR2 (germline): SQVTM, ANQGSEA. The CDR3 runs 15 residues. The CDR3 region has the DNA TGCAGCAGTTACCCTAAACGTCAGGGGCAAGAGACCCAGTACTTC. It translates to CSSYPKRQGQETQYF.

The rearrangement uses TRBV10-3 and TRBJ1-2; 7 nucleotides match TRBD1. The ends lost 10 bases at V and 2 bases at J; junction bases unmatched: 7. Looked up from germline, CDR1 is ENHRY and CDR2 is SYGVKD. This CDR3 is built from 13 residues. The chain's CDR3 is CATTGTANYGYTF. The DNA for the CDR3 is TGTGCCACTACCGGGACAGCAAACTATGGCTACACCTTC.

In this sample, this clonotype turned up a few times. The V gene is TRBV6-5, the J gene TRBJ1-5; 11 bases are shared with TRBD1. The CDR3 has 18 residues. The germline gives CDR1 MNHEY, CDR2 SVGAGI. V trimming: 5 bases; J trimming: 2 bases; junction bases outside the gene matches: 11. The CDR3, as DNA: TGTGCCAGCAGTCCCCGGGACAGGGGGAATTTGGGCAATCAGCCCCAGCATTTT. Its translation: CASSPRDRGNLGNQPQHF.

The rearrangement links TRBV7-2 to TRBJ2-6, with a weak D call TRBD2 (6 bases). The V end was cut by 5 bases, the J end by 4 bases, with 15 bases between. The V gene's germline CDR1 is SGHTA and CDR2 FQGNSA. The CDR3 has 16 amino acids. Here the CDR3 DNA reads TGTGCCAGCAGCCGGCGCGGGGTGGAGGGGGCCAACGTCCTGACTTTC. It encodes CASSRRGVEGANVLTF.

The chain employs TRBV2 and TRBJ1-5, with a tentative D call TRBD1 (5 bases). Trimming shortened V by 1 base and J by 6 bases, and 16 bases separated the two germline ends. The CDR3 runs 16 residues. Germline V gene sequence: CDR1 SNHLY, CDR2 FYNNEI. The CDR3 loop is CASSEGGTVIGQPQHF. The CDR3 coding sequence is TGTGCCAGCAGTGAAGGGGGGACCGTTATTGGTCAGCCCCAGCATTTT.

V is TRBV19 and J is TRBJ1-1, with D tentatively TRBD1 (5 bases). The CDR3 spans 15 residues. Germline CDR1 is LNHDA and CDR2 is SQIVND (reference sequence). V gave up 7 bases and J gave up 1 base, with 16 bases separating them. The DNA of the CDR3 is TGTGCCAGTACCCATGAGGGGATTGGGAACACTGAAGCTTTCTTT. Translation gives CASTHEGIGNTEAFF.

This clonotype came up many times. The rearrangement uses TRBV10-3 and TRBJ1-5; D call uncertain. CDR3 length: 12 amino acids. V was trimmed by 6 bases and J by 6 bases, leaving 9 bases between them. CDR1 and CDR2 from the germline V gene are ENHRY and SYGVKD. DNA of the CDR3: TGTGCCATCAGCGGGCCTGGTCAGCCCCAGCATTTT. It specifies CAISGPGQPQHF.

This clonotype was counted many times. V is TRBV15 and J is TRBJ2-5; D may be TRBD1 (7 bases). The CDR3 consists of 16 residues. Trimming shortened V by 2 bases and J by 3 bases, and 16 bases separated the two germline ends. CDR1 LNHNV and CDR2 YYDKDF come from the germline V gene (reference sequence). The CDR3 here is CATSRKGGDREETQYF. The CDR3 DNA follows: TGTGCCACCAGCAGAAAAGGAGGGGACAGAGAAGAGACCCAGTACTTC. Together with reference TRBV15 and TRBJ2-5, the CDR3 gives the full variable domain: DAMVIQNPRYQVTQFGKPVTLSCSQTLNHNVMYWYQQKSSQAPKLLFHYYDKDFNNEADTPDNFQSRRPNTSFCFLDIRSPGLGDTAMYLCATSRKGGDREETQYFGPGTRLLVL.

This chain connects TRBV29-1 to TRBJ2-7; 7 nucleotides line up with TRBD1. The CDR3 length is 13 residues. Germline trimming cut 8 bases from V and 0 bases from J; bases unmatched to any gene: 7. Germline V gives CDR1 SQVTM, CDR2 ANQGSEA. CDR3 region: CSSFRGISYEQYF. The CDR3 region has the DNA TGCAGCAGTTTCAGGGGGATCTCCTACGAGCAGTACTTC.

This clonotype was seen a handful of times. CDR3 sequence: CASSWDRGQEQYF. CDR3 coding DNA: TGTGCCAGCAGTTGGGACAGGGGGCAGGAGCAGTACTTC. J is TRBJ2-7 and V is TRBV11-2; 12 bases align to TRBD1. The V gene's germline CDR1 is SGHAT and CDR2 FQNNGV. CDR3 size: 13 residues. V was clipped by 6 bases and J by 7 bases; unmatched bases: 4.

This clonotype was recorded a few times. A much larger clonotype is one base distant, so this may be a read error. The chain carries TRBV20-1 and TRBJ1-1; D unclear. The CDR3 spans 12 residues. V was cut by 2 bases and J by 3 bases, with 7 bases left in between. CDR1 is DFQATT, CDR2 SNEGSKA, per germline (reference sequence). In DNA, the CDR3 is TGCAGTGCTAGAATTGGGGACACTGAAGCTTTCTTT. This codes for CSARIGDTEAFF.